This entry describes one T cell receptor (beta chain). Its cognate antigen is unknown. Produced via immunoSEQ multiplex PCR; TCRdb's table is partial and in-frame only. The sample records some 350,000 clones, approximately 90% being singletons. This entry belongs to a study of Ad26.COV2.S vaccination and SARS-CoV-2 variants. Findings of the study overall: Similar non-spike TCR breadth was observed in recipients of vaccine and of placebo.

The CDR3 is 13 amino acids. V shed 5 bases and J shed 1 base, with 8 bases lying between them. Sequences were derived from peripheral blood, sampled after recovery from COVID-19. The chain is built from TRBV12-3 or TRBV12-4 and TRBJ1-1, with no clear D. This sequence originates from a human donor who had recovered from COVID-19. The CDR3 reads CASSVWGNTEAFF. The CDR3 region has the DNA TGTGCCAGCAGTGTATGGGGGAACACTGAAGCTTTCTTT.